This T cell receptor beta chain was sequenced for a study of shared clonotypes between healthy human individuals. Ten immunoSEQ deep assay plates held the unsorted PBMC DNA. TCRdb's copy holds only in-frame clones and misses some; the assay was immunoSEQ multiplex PCR. The table has about 470,000 clones, about 85% seen once. This clone came up once. The ends lost 8 bases at V and 3 bases at J; junction bases unmatched: 9. The germline CDR1 and CDR2 sequences are LNHDA and SQIVND (reference sequence). The CDR3 runs to 15 residues. Sequencing input: PBMCs. V and J are TRBV19 and TRBJ1-1; TRBD1 matches 10 bases. This receptor was taken from a woman between 35 and 50 years old in good health. Some clones in this sample may be carry-over from other donors' samples. The CDR3 DNA is TGTGCCAGTCTGATAACCGGGACAGGGGACACTGAAGCTTTCTTT. Amino acid sequence: CASLITGTGDTEAFF.